The clone carrying this T cell receptor (beta chain) was observed a few times. Its antigen is not known. This entry comes from a study of CD8+ T cells in alopecia areata. The wider study: Treated patients were given oral tofacitinib, which was dosed at 5 to 10 mg twice daily.

This CDR3 is 15 amino acids long. CDR1 LNHDA and CDR2 SQIVND come from the germline V gene (reference sequence). Losses at the gene ends were 6 bases for V and 0 bases for J; bases not matched to a gene: 7. Extraction of RNA preceded its reverse transcription into cDNA, which served as the sequencing template. The table came from immunoSEQ multiplex PCR; TCRdb's copy has only in-frame clones and leaves some out. Of roughly 12,000 clones in the sample, approximately 55% were seen once. Alopecia areata patients provided lesional scalp punch biopsies and peripheral blood, both collected for the study. Study findings and constraints: Higher clonality and more expanded CD8+ clones appeared in lesional than normal scalp. Scalp repertoires also include resident alphabeta T cells from normal skin.

The V call is TRBV19, the J call TRBJ2-7; the match to TRBD2 covers 8 bases. The sample was skin. The sequence was collected from a human donor with alopecia areata. CDR3 amino acids: CASRTPSGSSYEQYF. CDR3 nucleotides: TGTGCCAGTAGGACACCCAGCGGGAGCTCCTACGAGCAGTACTTC.